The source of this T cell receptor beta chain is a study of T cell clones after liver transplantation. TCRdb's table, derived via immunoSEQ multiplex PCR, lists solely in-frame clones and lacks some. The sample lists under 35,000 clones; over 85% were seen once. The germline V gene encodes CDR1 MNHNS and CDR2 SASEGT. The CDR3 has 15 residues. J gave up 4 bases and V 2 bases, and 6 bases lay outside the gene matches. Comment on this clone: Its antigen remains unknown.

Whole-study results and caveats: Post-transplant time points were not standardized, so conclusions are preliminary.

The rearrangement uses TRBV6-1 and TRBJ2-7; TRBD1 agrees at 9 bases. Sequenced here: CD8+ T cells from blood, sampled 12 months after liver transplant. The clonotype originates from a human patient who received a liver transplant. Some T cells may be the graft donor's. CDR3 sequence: CASSEWRDRVYEQYF. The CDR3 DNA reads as TGTGCCAGCAGTGAATGGAGGGACAGGGTTTACGAGCAGTACTTC.